The 3 T cell receptor beta chains given below trace back to one sample, sequenced in a study of somatic mutations in cytotoxic T cells in rheumatoid arthritis. Profiling relied on immunoSEQ multiplex PCR, and the TCRdb table lists in-frame clones only, not all of them. The repertoire holds 20,000 or so clones, with over 75% as singletons. The source material was CD8+ T cells sorted from blood. The receptors stem from an adult with rheumatoid arthritis.

This clone occurred once. The gene calls are TRBV7-9 and TRBJ2-7; 8 bases map to TRBD1. Losses at the gene ends were 5 bases for V and 5 bases for J; bases not matched to a gene: 5. The CDR3 runs 13 residues. Germline CDR1 is SEHNR and CDR2 is FQNEAQ (reference sequence). CDR3 region: CASSPSDRDEQYF. DNA for the CDR3: TGTGCCAGCAGCCCCTCGGACAGGGACGAGCAGTACTTC.

The CDR3 protein is CATRGRMEGEQYF. The DNA for the CDR3 is TGTGCCACCCGAGGCAGAATGGAGGGCGAGCAGTACTTC. The chain recombines TRBV28 with TRBJ2-7; D is possibly TRBD2 (6 bases). This CDR3 spans 13 amino acids. V was pared by 10 bases and J by 6 bases, with 19 bases between. CDR1 and CDR2 from the germline V gene are MDHEN and SYDVKM.

This clone has just one count. This chain connects TRBV5-1 to TRBJ2-2, with TRBD2 matching 8 bases. Germline V CDR1 and CDR2: SGHRS, YFSETQ. The CDR3 has 18 residues. With 4 bases clipped from V and 0 bases from J, the junction kept 11 bases outside the gene matches. The CDR3 sequence: CASSTGASGLTNTGELFF. DNA for the CDR3: TGCGCCAGCAGCACGGGAGCTAGCGGGCTAACGAACACCGGGGAGCTGTTTTTT.